Sequencing of this T cell receptor beta chain was carried out in a study of human T cells and chemical hapten exposure. Study details: Mostly female patients had alopecia areata, totalis or universalis.

Findings of the study overall: The number of TCRs over 1 in 1000 frequency stayed unchanged after DPC. Donors, who had alopecia, may show an immune response that differs from healthy people's.

This clonotype was seen a few times. Antigen: not known. The library put unique molecular identifiers onto individual cDNA molecules. MiXCR was run by TCRdb on the RACE reads, yielding one entry per CDR3 protein. This table holds approximately 260,000 distinct CDR3 sequences, roughly 7.7% found once. J was trimmed by 7 bases and V by 3 bases; bases with no gene match: 5. Germline V gene data show CDR1 as LGHNA and CDR2 as YSLEER. The CDR3 is made up of 15 amino acids. Documented time point: pre-sensitization, week 0. Treatment described: therapeutic diphenylcyclopropenone sensitization with weekly scalp DPC.

This TCR was recovered from a man younger than 35 with alopecia areata. Some clones in this sample may be carry-over from other donors' samples. The starting material was whole blood, obtained in connection with sensitization to the hapten diphenylcyclopropenone (DPC). The rearrangement uses TRBV4-3 and TRBJ1-5; 11 nucleotides align to TRBD1. The CDR3 DNA follows: TGCGCCAGCAGCCAGGACAGGGGGCGGAAACAGCCCCAGCATTTT. Protein product: CASSQDRGRKQPQHF.